The 26 T cell receptor beta chains in this list originate from one sample, sequenced in a study of T-cell reconstitution after alpha-beta-depleted transplantation in children. Unique molecular identifiers tagged the TCRbeta library. TCRdb reprocessed the PCR reads via MiXCR and lists one record per CDR3 protein. The data hold about 540,000 distinct CDR3 sequences, with around 17% observed a single time. The sample was PBMCs from the stem cell graft donor, taken from the stem cell graft. The receptors shown here come from a human donor who donated a stem cell graft to a child with acute lymphoblastic leukemia.

This clonotype was counted only a few times. The rearrangement joins TRBV20-1 to TRBJ1-5, with 7 nucleotides matching TRBD1. Unmatched junction bases numbered 7, after V lost 2 bases and J lost 6 bases. This CDR3 spans 14 amino acids. The V gene's germline CDR1 is DFQATT and CDR2 SNEGSKA (reference sequence). The CDR3 nucleotides are TGCAGTGCTAGAAGGGACAGAAGTTCTCAGCCCCAGCATTTT. Translated, it gives CSARRDRSSQPQHF.

This clonotype occurred a few times. J is TRBJ1-2 and V is TRBV7-9; D perhaps matches TRBD1 (5 bases). V was pared by 1 base and J by 8 bases, with 14 bases between. Germline V gene sequence: CDR1 SEHNR, CDR2 FQNEAQ (reference sequence). The CDR3 has 14 amino acids. CDR3 region: CASSLGDGGGGYTF. The CDR3 DNA follows: TGTGCCAGCAGCTTAGGGGACGGAGGTGGCGGCTACACCTTC. Combining the CDR3 with reference TRBV7-9 and TRBJ1-2 gives the whole variable domain DTGVSQNPRHKITKRGQNVTFRCDPISEHNRLYWYRQTLGQGPEFLTYFQNEAQLEKSRLLSDRFSAERPKGSFSTLEIQRTEQGDSAMYLCASSLGDGGGGYTFGSGTRLTVV.

This clonotype has only a few counts. The chain couples TRBV5-1 to TRBJ1-2, with D maybe TRBD1 (6 bases). The CDR3 contains 15 residues. Trimming removed 4 bases from V and 3 bases from J, with 16 bases in between. Germline values: CDR1 SGHRS, CDR2 YFSETQ. The CDR3 here is CASSVTSGADYGYTF. For the CDR3, the DNA is TGCGCCAGCAGCGTCACGTCAGGGGCGGACTATGGCTACACCTTC.

The J gene is TRBJ2-7, the V gene TRBV2; D might be TRBD1 (5 bases). Trimming took 1 base from V and 6 from J, leaving 16 bases between them. Germline CDR1 is SNHLY and CDR2 is FYNNEI. The CDR3 spans 15 residues. The CDR3 here is CASSEGAGKRCEQYF. The CDR3 nucleotides read TGTGCCAGCAGTGAAGGGGCAGGGAAGAGGTGCGAGCAGTACTTC.

The gene calls are TRBV5-6 and TRBJ1-4; TRBD1 matches 7 bases. The CDR3 consists of 14 residues. Losses at the gene ends were 3 bases for V and 8 bases for J; bases not matched to a gene: 7. Per germline, CDR1 SGHDT and CDR2 YYEEEE. The CDR3 region is CASSSGQVGEKLFF. CDR3 coding DNA: TGTGCCAGCAGCTCCGGACAGGTCGGGGAAAAACTGTTTTTT.

This clonotype came up a few times. This sequence joins TRBV6-5 and TRBJ1-2, with 10 positions matching TRBD1. From germline, CDR1 is MNHEY and CDR2 SVGAGI. Trimming removed 0 bases from V and 3 bases from J; junction bases left unmatched: 1. The CDR3 consists of 15 residues. The CDR3 reads CASSYSGTGDYGYTF. In DNA form, the CDR3 reads TGTGCCAGCAGTTACTCCGGGACAGGGGACTATGGCTACACCTTC.

The rearrangement links TRBV27 to TRBJ2-7; 10 bases are a match to TRBD1. The CDR3 runs 14 residues. Trimming took 4 bases from V and 5 from J; bases not matched to a gene: 5. The germline V gene encodes CDR1 MNHEY and CDR2 SMNVEV (reference sequence). The CDR3 region has the DNA TGTGCCAGCAGTTCTCGACAGGGGGCCCACGAGCAGTACTTC. Translating it yields CASSSRQGAHEQYF.

The J gene is TRBJ2-7, the V gene TRBV29-1; 8 bases map to TRBD1. Germline V gene lookup returns CDR1 SQVTM and CDR2 ANQGSEA. The CDR3 length is 14 residues. Losses at the gene ends were 1 base for V and 3 bases for J; bases not matched to a gene: 5. The CDR3 loop is CSVEGSGQGYEQYF. Here the CDR3 DNA reads TGCAGCGTTGAAGGGTCTGGACAGGGCTACGAGCAGTACTTC.

This clonotype was observed many times. The rearrangement links TRBV5-1 to TRBJ2-7; D is ambiguous. The CDR3 is 11 residues long. Trimming left V 0 bases short and J 6 bases short, with 4 bases between. Germline CDR1 SGHRS, CDR2 YFSETQ. This CDR3 reads CASSLVGEQYF. The CDR3 nucleotides are TGCGCCAGCAGCTTGGTGGGCGAGCAGTACTTC.

The rearrangement uses TRBV6-5 and TRBJ2-1; tentative D call: TRBD2 (5 bases). The CDR3 runs 15 residues. The V gene lost 6 bases and the J gene lost 6 bases, with 18 bases spanning the gap. Per germline, CDR1 MNHEY and CDR2 SVGAGI. CDR3 sequence (DNA): TGTGCCAGCAGCCAGTCGGACTGGGCCCTCAATGAGCAGTTCTTC. The encoded protein is CASSQSDWALNEQFF.

This clonotype was seen a handful of times. The J gene is TRBJ2-3, the V gene TRBV9; 11 bases agree with TRBD2. The CDR3 sequence is 18 residues long. Germline loops: CDR1 SGDLS, CDR2 YYNGEE. With 0 bases clipped from V and 0 bases from J, the junction kept 6 bases outside the gene matches. CDR3 residues: CASSVATGTSGSTDTQYF. The CDR3 coding sequence is TGTGCCAGCAGCGTAGCCACCGGGACTAGCGGTAGCACAGATACGCAGTATTTT.

This clonotype was seen a few times. This sequence joins TRBV29-1 and TRBJ2-7; weak D call: TRBD1 (5 bases). Per the germline V gene, CDR1 is SQVTM and CDR2 is ANQGSEA. Trimming stripped 7 bases from V and 6 bases from J, with 16 bases between. This CDR3 is built from 12 residues. The CDR3 DNA sequence: TGCAGCGCCGATGGGTGGCAGGGCGAGCAGTACTTC. It specifies CSADGWQGEQYF.

The chain employs TRBV6-5 and TRBJ1-2; D remains unclear. Trimming took off 4 bases at V and 8 bases at J, with 17 bases between the two ends. CDR1 is MNHEY and CDR2 is SVGAGI in the germline V gene. CDR3 length equals 14 residues. The DNA for the CDR3 is TGTGCCAGCAGTTTCTCGAGGGATTCCGGAGGCTACACCTTC. As protein: CASSFSRDSGGYTF.

The sample holds many counts of this clonotype. V is TRBV12-3 or TRBV12-4 and J is TRBJ2-5; unclear D gene. V lost 6 bases and J lost 4, with 6 bases in between. There are 11 residues in the CDR3. The CDR3 DNA reads TGTGCCAGCAGCTTCGTAGAGACCCAGTACTTC. It is translated as CASSFVETQYF.

The V gene is TRBV7-8, the J gene TRBJ2-1, with D uncertain. The germline V gene encodes CDR1 SGHVS and CDR2 FQNEAQ. V was trimmed by 6 bases and J by 9 bases, leaving 12 bases between them. The CDR3 covers 12 residues. The CDR3 protein is CASSRSWGEQFF. The CDR3 DNA reads TGTGCCAGCAGTCGATCCTGGGGTGAGCAGTTCTTC.

This clonotype has just a few counts. This chain joins TRBV19 and TRBJ2-3; D not certain. The germline CDR1 and CDR2 sequences are LNHDA and SQIVND (reference sequence). V was shortened by 3 bases and J by 0 bases, with 7 bases between the two germline ends. CDR3 length: 14 residues. DNA of the CDR3: TGTGCCAGTAGTATCATGCTCAGCACAGATACGCAGTATTTT. Residues: CASSIMLSTDTQYF.

CDR3 sequence reads: CASSSGGQAGELFF. CDR3 coding DNA: TGTGCCAGCAGTTCAGGGGGCCAGGCCGGGGAGCTGTTTTTT. This rearrangement joins TRBV6-5 to TRBJ2-2; 8 bases match TRBD1. The CDR3 runs to 14 residues. V lost 4 bases and J lost 6; bases outside the gene matches: 4. Germline values: CDR1 MNHEY, CDR2 SVGAGI.

J is TRBJ2-5 and V is TRBV9; 9 bases fit TRBD2. The CDR3 contains 17 residues. Trimming at V came to 4 bases and at J to 4 bases, leaving 14 bases not matched to a gene. The germline V gene encodes CDR1 SGDLS and CDR2 YYNGEE. The CDR3 nucleotides are TGTGCCAGCAGCCTCGGCCAAGCGGGAGGTTTTGCAGAGACCCAGTACTTC. Translated, it gives CASSLGQAGGFAETQYF. Together with reference TRBV9 and TRBJ2-5, the CDR3 gives the full variable domain: DSGVTQTPKHLITATGQRVTLRCSPRSGDLSVYWYQQSLDQGLQFLIQYYNGEERAKGNILERFSAQQFPDLHSELNLSSLELGDSALYFCASSLGQAGGFAETQYFGPGTRLLVL.

This clonotype was found many times. The chain uses TRBV2 and TRBJ2-3; D ambiguous. Trimming left V 0 bases short and J 0 bases short, with 10 bases between. The germline V gene has CDR1 SNHLY and CDR2 FYNNEI. The CDR3 totals 16 residues. The CDR3, as DNA: TGTGCCAGCAGTGAAGCCCGGGCCTCTAGCACAGATACGCAGTATTTT. Its translation is CASSEARASSTDTQYF.

Only a few counts were recorded for this clonotype. The chain recombines TRBV18 with TRBJ1-1; D might be TRBD1 (5 bases). V lost 2 bases, J lost 1 base, and 20 bases lay in between. The germline V gene encodes CDR1 KGHSH and CDR2 LQKENI. The CDR3 covers 18 residues. DNA of the CDR3: TGTGCCAGCTCACCAGAGGATGTTTTCATAGGGACGAACACTGAAGCTTTCTTT. Amino acid sequence: CASSPEDVFIGTNTEAFF.

This clonotype was found a few times. This rearrangement joins TRBV30 to TRBJ2-7, with 8 positions matching TRBD2. There are 15 residues in the CDR3. J was trimmed by 6 bases and V by 0 bases; bases with no gene match: 10. Germline CDR1 and CDR2: GTSNPN and SVGIG (reference sequence). CDR3 DNA: TGTGCCTGGAGTGTACGGGAGCGGGAGTCTGGCGAGCAGTACTTC. Translating gives CAWSVRERESGEQYF.

This clonotype was seen only a few times. The chain combines TRBV3-1 with TRBJ2-4, with D perhaps matching TRBD1 (5 bases). Germline V CDR1 and CDR2: LGHDT, YNNKEL (reference sequence). Trimming took 1 base from V and 7 from J, leaving 11 bases between them. The CDR3 length is 14 residues. In DNA, the CDR3 is TGTGCCAGCAGCCAAGCGCCAGGGCCTAACATTCAGTACTTC. This translates into CASSQAPGPNIQYF.

V is TRBV4-1 and J is TRBJ2-2; 11 bases fit TRBD1. V trimming: 3 bases; J trimming: 3 bases; junction bases outside the gene matches: 6. Looked up from germline, CDR1 is MGHRA and CDR2 is YSYEKL. The CDR3 is 17 residues long. The CDR3 coding sequence is TGCGCCAGCAGCCATGACAGGACAGGGGGCGACACCGGGGAGCTGTTTTTT. As protein: CASSHDRTGGDTGELFF.

The CDR3 nucleotides read TGCAGCGTTGAAGATGCTAGGGAGTGGAGCACTGAAGCTTTCTTT. Its protein is CSVEDAREWSTEAFF. The V and J genes are TRBV29-1 and TRBJ1-1; no definite D call. Trimming stripped 0 bases from V and 4 bases from J, with 15 bases between. The CDR3 loop spans 15 amino acids. Germline V gene data show CDR1 as SQVTM and CDR2 as ANQGSEA.

A word on this clonotype: This likely came from a read error, as a far larger clone is one base away. The chain has TRBV7-9 and TRBJ2-5; D gene ambiguous. The CDR3 has 11 amino acids. Germline-derived CDR1 and CDR2 are SEHNR and FQNEAQ (reference sequence). The V and J ends lost 8 bases and 2 bases respectively, with 6 bases between them. The CDR3 DNA is TGTGCCAGCCGCTCTCAAGAGACCCAGTACTTC. Protein sequence: CASRSQETQYF.

The chain is built from TRBV20-1 and TRBJ2-7; tentative D call: TRBD1 (6 bases). Germline V gives CDR1 DFQATT, CDR2 SNEGSKA (reference sequence). Trimming took off 6 bases at V and 3 bases at J, with 21 bases between the two ends. The CDR3 covers 15 residues. The CDR3 protein is CSARGHSEALYEQYF. In DNA, the CDR3 is TGCAGTGCGAGGGGACATAGTGAGGCCCTCTACGAGCAGTACTTC.